This passage covers 23 T cell receptor beta chains from one sample sequenced in a study of T cell responses to AZD1222 COVID-19 vaccine. The protocol was immunoSEQ multiplex PCR, while the TCRdb copy is restricted to in-frame clones and leaves out a portion. The repertoire holds approximately 100,000 clones, with about 85% as singletons. This material consisted of peripheral blood, taken 28 days after the second AZD1222 dose. These receptor sequences come from an adult who received the AZD1222 COVID-19 vaccine.

The rearrangement joins TRBV6-5 to TRBJ1-4; 7 nucleotides match TRBD1. The V and J ends lost 5 bases and 4 bases, in that order; junction bases with no gene match: 4. CDR3 length: 14 residues. Germline V CDR1 and CDR2: MNHEY, SVGAGI. The CDR3 DNA follows: TGTGCCAGCAGTCGACAGGGACTTAATGAAAAACTGTTTTTT. As protein: CASSRQGLNEKLFF.

This clone appeared a single time. The chain couples TRBV11-2 to TRBJ1-1, with a possible D match to TRBD1 (5 bases). V lost 5 bases, J lost 5 bases, and 30 bases lay in between. The V gene's germline CDR1 is SGHAT and CDR2 FQNNGV. CDR3 length: 19 residues. CDR3 amino acids: CASSPRLWGRGDVLTEAFF. In nucleotides, the CDR3 is TGTGCCAGCAGCCCCCGGTTGTGGGGTAGGGGTGATGTGTTGACTGAAGCTTTCTTT. The full variable domain, in which reference TRBV11-2 and TRBJ1-1 provide the parts outside the CDR3, is EAGVAQSPRYKIIEKRQSVAFWCNPISGHATLYWYQQILGQGPKLLIQFQNNGVVDDSQLPKDRFSAERLKGVDSTLKIQPAKLEDSAVYLCASSPRLWGRGDVLTEAFFGQGTRLTVV.

This rearrangement joins TRBV4-1 to TRBJ2-7, with D tentatively TRBD2 (7 bases). V lost 1 base and J 4 bases, leaving 17 bases between the germline ends. The CDR3 covers 16 residues. Germline V lookup: CDR1 MGHRA, CDR2 YSYEKL. CDR3 region: CASSQADEGGGYEQYF. CDR3 DNA sequence: TGCGCCAGCAGCCAAGCCGATGAGGGGGGGGGATACGAGCAGTACTTC.

This chain connects TRBV18 to TRBJ1-2; 7 bases match TRBD1. The V gene end was trimmed by 3 bases and the J gene end by 7 bases; junction bases not matched to a gene: 14. The CDR3 covers 16 residues. Germline CDR1 is KGHSH and CDR2 is LQKENI. Here the CDR3 DNA reads TGTGCCAGCTCACCGTCGACAGGGATCCTTTTTAGTGGCTACACCTTC. Amino acids: CASSPSTGILFSGYTF.

V gene TRBV11-2 combines with J gene TRBJ2-5; D is perhaps TRBD1 or TRBD2 (5 bases each). Deletions cut 0 bases from V and 5 bases from J, with 13 bases between. This CDR3 comprises 15 residues. CDR1 SGHAT and CDR2 FQNNGV come from the germline V gene. The chain's CDR3 is CASSLDRWGWETQYF. The CDR3, as DNA: TGTGCCAGCAGCTTAGATCGTTGGGGGTGGGAGACCCAGTACTTC. Together with reference TRBV11-2 and TRBJ2-5, the CDR3 gives the full variable domain: EAGVAQSPRYKIIEKRQSVAFWCNPISGHATLYWYQQILGQGPKLLIQFQNNGVVDDSQLPKDRFSAERLKGVDSTLKIQPAKLEDSAVYLCASSLDRWGWETQYFGPGTRLLVL.

The rearrangement uses TRBV7-3 and TRBJ2-3; 7 bases align to TRBD2. The ends lost 1 base at V and 6 bases at J; junction bases unmatched: 4. This CDR3 has 14 amino acids. Per germline, CDR1 SGHTA and CDR2 FQGTGA. The CDR3: CASSLSISGDTQYF. The CDR3 coding sequence is TGTGCCAGCAGCTTAAGTATTAGCGGGGATACGCAGTATTTT.

The chain joins TRBV7-2 to TRBJ1-2; tentative D call: TRBD1 (6 bases). Germline loops: CDR1 SGHTA, CDR2 FQGNSA. The germline V and J ends were trimmed by 6 bases and 4 bases, with 15 bases remaining between them. The CDR3 spans 14 residues. The CDR3: CASRGGGSSYGYTF. For the CDR3, the DNA is TGTGCCAGCAGGGGGGGCGGAAGTAGCTATGGCTACACCTTC.

This rearrangement joins TRBV3-1 (or the pseudogene TRBV3-2) to TRBJ2-4; TRBD1 aligns across 10 bases. V shed 4 bases, J shed 7 bases, and the junction held 7 bases outside the gene matches. This CDR3 has 15 residues. The germline V gene has CDR1 LGHDT and CDR2 YNNKEL (reference sequence). The CDR3 loop reads CASSPTRQGANIQYF. The CDR3 nucleotides are TGTGCCAGCAGCCCGACACGACAGGGGGCGAACATTCAGTACTTC.

This clone was seen more than once but under ten times. This sequence joins TRBV19 and TRBJ2-7, with D hard to call. Trimming left V 5 bases short and J 4 bases short, with 18 bases between. The CDR3 is 15 residues long. The germline V gene has CDR1 LNHDA and CDR2 SQIVND (reference sequence). In nucleotides, the CDR3 is TGTGCCAGTAGTCCTAGGGAAGGGTTTGGATACGAGCAGTACTTC. Protein product: CASSPREGFGYEQYF.

The gene calls are TRBV7-9 and TRBJ2-1, with 8 bases that match TRBD1. Germline CDR1 SEHNR, CDR2 FQNEAQ (reference sequence). Trimming removed 5 bases from V and 6 bases from J; junction bases left unmatched: 12. The CDR3 runs to 16 residues. CDR3 sequence (DNA): TGTGCCAGCAGCGAGACAGGGGTCTCTAAGCCCAATGAGCAGTTCTTC. Amino acids: CASSETGVSKPNEQFF.

The chain employs TRBV7-2 and TRBJ2-1, with 8 positions matching TRBD2. The CDR3 is 16 residues long. The J segment lost 6 bases and the V segment lost 2 bases, leaving 9 bases of the junction unmatched. Germline lookup yields CDR1 SGHTA and CDR2 FQGNSA. CDR3 nucleotide sequence: TGTGCCAGCAGCTTAATGTCAGCGGGAGTCGGCAATGAGCAGTTCTTC. Translation: CASSLMSAGVGNEQFF.

There are a few counts of this clone. The rearrangement joins TRBV11-3 to TRBJ2-1; 11 bases match TRBD1. CDR3 length: 15 amino acids. With V trimmed by 4 bases and J by 6 bases, 5 bases remained unmatched. Germline V gene lookup returns CDR1 SGHNT and CDR2 YENEEA. CDR3 DNA: TGTGCCAGCAGCTCCGGGACAGGGGGTGGCAATGAGCAGTTCTTC. Translating gives CASSSGTGGGNEQFF.

This chain joins TRBV6-5 and TRBJ1-5; D call uncertain. CDR1 is MNHEY and CDR2 is SVGAGI in the germline V gene. The CDR3 extends over 11 amino acids. V was cut by 6 bases and J by 9 bases, with 9 bases left in between. The CDR3 nucleotides read TGTGCCAGCAGCCTCGAGGGGCCCCAGCATTTT. Translation: CASSLEGPQHF.

The genes are TRBV5-4 and TRBJ1-5; D is unclear. From germline, CDR1 is SGHNT and CDR2 YYREEE (reference sequence). Trimming took off 1 base at V and 2 bases at J, with 4 bases between the two ends. The CDR3 covers 13 residues. The CDR3 reads CASSLSGNQPQHF. Written as DNA, the CDR3 is TGTGCCAGCAGCTTGTCTGGCAATCAGCCCCAGCATTTT.

This rearrangement joins TRBV12-3 or TRBV12-4 to TRBJ1-5; D remains unclear. Trimming stripped 2 bases from V and 11 bases from J, with 10 bases between. This CDR3 has 12 amino acids. The CDR3 nucleotides read TGTGCCAGCAGTTTAATCCCCACAGCCCAGCATTTT. Translating it yields CASSLIPTAQHF.

The rearrangement uses TRBV10-3 and TRBJ1-1, with TRBD1 as a possible D gene (5 bases). Germline CDR1 and CDR2: ENHRY and SYGVKD. The V end was cut by 4 bases, the J end by 6 bases, with 12 bases between. This CDR3 region has 13 residues. The CDR3 sequence: CAISGGLGAEAFF. The CDR3 nucleotides are TGTGCCATCAGTGGGGGCCTCGGCGCTGAAGCTTTCTTT.

The chain carries TRBV5-1 and TRBJ2-7, with D tentatively TRBD1 (6 bases). Trimming took 2 bases from V and 7 from J, leaving 13 bases between them. Looked up from germline, CDR1 is SGHRS and CDR2 is YFSETQ. The CDR3 has 13 residues. The CDR3 coding sequence is TGCGCCAGCAGCTTAGTGGGACAATATGAGCAGTACTTC. Its protein is CASSLVGQYEQYF.

This clone has a single count. The chain joins TRBV2 to TRBJ1-2; weak D call: TRBD1 (5 bases). This CDR3 is built from 14 residues. Germline V gene data show CDR1 as SNHLY and CDR2 as FYNNEI. The ends were cut back, 7 bases at V and 4 bases at J, with 16 bases in the middle. CDR3 DNA sequence: TGTGCCAGCACCCTTTACGGGGGGGGCTATGGCTACACCTTC. Translated: CASTLYGGGYGYTF.

This chain joins TRBV11-3 and TRBJ2-2; TRBD2 agrees at 9 bases. Germline CDR1 and CDR2: SGHNT and YENEEA. The CDR3 sequence is 18 residues long. V gave up 5 bases and J gave up 1 base; unmatched junction bases: 11. CDR3 sequence (DNA): TGTGCCAGCAGCCCTGAGGGAGCGGGGGGCCGGAACACCGGGGAGCTGTTTTTT. Translation: CASSPEGAGGRNTGELFF.

J is TRBJ1-2 and V is TRBV28; the D gene is possibly TRBD1 (6 bases). Trimming cost V 7 bases and J 1 base, with 16 bases left between them. The CDR3 loop spans 15 amino acids. Germline V lookup: CDR1 MDHEN, CDR2 SYDVKM. The DNA of the CDR3 is TGTGCCAGCACCATGGGGGGGCGCGGTAACTATGGCTACACCTTC. This translates into CASTMGGRGNYGYTF.

The chain uses TRBV5-1 and TRBJ2-2; 10 bases are a match to TRBD2. Trimming cost V 2 bases and J 5 bases; bases outside gene matches: 3. This CDR3 is built from 15 residues. The germline V gene encodes CDR1 SGHRS and CDR2 YFSETQ. The CDR3 sequence is CASSLSGRGTGELFF. CDR3 in DNA: TGCGCCAGCAGCTTAAGCGGGAGGGGGACCGGGGAGCTGTTTTTT.

The V call is TRBV2, the J call TRBJ2-3; 11 positions match TRBD2. The CDR3 runs 17 residues. The ends lost 1 base at V and 4 bases at J; junction bases unmatched: 7. CDR1 SNHLY and CDR2 FYNNEI come from the germline V gene. The CDR3 nucleotides are TGTGCCAGCAGTGAAGTGGTAACTAGCGGGGGCCCAGATACGCAGTATTTT. This encodes CASSEVVTSGGPDTQYF.

This CDR3 is CARSLRVQPQHF. For the CDR3, the DNA is TGTGCCAGAAGCTTGCGGGTTCAGCCCCAGCATTTT. The gene calls are TRBV5-3 and TRBJ1-5; unclear D gene. TRBV5-3 belongs to the ORF category, with a function that is uncertain. CDR3 length equals 12 residues. V lost 1 base, J lost 6 bases, and 5 bases lay in between.